A single sample gave rise to the 29 T cell receptor beta chains below, sequenced in a study of cytomegalovirus exposure and HLA in healthy donors. PCR primers comprised 60 Vbeta and 13 Jbeta primers. Measured with immunoSEQ multiplex PCR; TCRdb has only the in-frame clones, and not every one. The sample holds under 200,000 clones; around 63% are singletons and the top ten take around 4.3%. Sequencing input: PBMCs. Receptor source: a woman in her late teens or twenties in good health and CMV-seropositive.

This clone was detected only a few times. The chain combines TRBV11-2 with TRBJ2-6; D is perhaps TRBD1 (6 bases). Germline V lookup: CDR1 SGHAT, CDR2 FQNNGV. The CDR3 consists of 15 residues. Trimming removed 5 bases from V and 2 bases from J, with 10 bases in between. The CDR3: CASSLRQAGANVLTF. The DNA of the CDR3 is TGTGCCAGCAGCCTCCGACAGGCTGGGGCCAACGTCCTGACTTTC.

The chain uses TRBV7-8 and TRBJ2-7, with 7 positions matching TRBD2. The J segment lost 1 base and the V segment lost 1 base, leaving 1 base of the junction unmatched. The length of the CDR3 is 14 residues. Germline assignment: CDR1 SGHVS and CDR2 FQNEAQ. CDR3 nucleotide sequence: TGTGCCAGCAGCTTAGGAGCGGGGTCCTACGAGCAGTACTTC. Residues: CASSLGAGSYEQYF.

This chain joins TRBV19 and TRBJ2-7; D perhaps matches TRBD1 (6 bases). In germline, CDR1 is LNHDA, CDR2 SQIVND (reference sequence). The CDR3 has 14 residues. V shed 7 bases and J shed 2 bases, with 15 bases lying between them. The CDR3 nucleotides read TGTGCCAGTACCCAAGGGGCAGGGGCCTACGAGCAGTACTTC. This gives the protein CASTQGAGAYEQYF.

This chain uses TRBV27 with TRBJ2-7, with 7 bases lining up with TRBD1. The CDR3 is 15 residues long. The V and J ends lost 0 bases and 1 base, in that order; junction bases with no gene match: 3. Germline CDR1 is MNHEY and CDR2 is SMNVEV (reference sequence). The CDR3: CASSLSGTASYEQYF. CDR3 coding DNA: TGTGCCAGCAGTTTATCCGGGACAGCTTCCTACGAGCAGTACTTC.

V and J are TRBV4-1 and TRBJ1-2, with D tentatively TRBD1 (6 bases). The CDR3 is made up of 15 amino acids. The V and J ends lost 1 base and 3 bases respectively, with 12 bases between them. The germline V gene has CDR1 MGHRA and CDR2 YSYEKL. DNA of the CDR3: TGCGCCAGCAGCCAAGCTCGGACAGACTACTATGGCTACACCTTC. The encoded protein is CASSQARTDYYGYTF.

CDR3 residues: CASSVAVGRNSGNTIYF. The CDR3 region has the DNA TGTGCCAGCAGCGTAGCGGTGGGGAGGAACTCTGGAAACACCATATATTTT. The rearrangement uses TRBV9 and TRBJ1-3; no definite D call. Trimming removed 0 bases at V and 0 bases at J, with 13 bases between. The CDR3 loop spans 17 amino acids. Germline CDR1 is SGDLS and CDR2 is YYNGEE.

A note on this clone: The sample has other DNA sequences that encode this CDR3 too. This chain connects TRBV6-5 to TRBJ1-2, with D unclear. Germline V gene data show CDR1 as MNHEY and CDR2 as SVGAGI. The CDR3 loop spans 13 amino acids. Trimming stripped 2 bases from V and 7 bases from J, with 11 bases between. CDR3 sequence: CASSYAPGSGYTF. CDR3 DNA sequence: TGTGCCAGCAGTTACGCCCCCGGTAGTGGCTACACCTTC.

This sequence joins TRBV9 and TRBJ2-3; 7 bases align to TRBD2. V was clipped by 4 bases and J by 3 bases; unmatched bases: 14. The CDR3 is made up of 17 amino acids. Germline loops: CDR1 SGDLS, CDR2 YYNGEE. CDR3 bases: TGTGCCAGCAGCAACAAAGGCATGGGGGGGGTGACAGATACGCAGTATTTT. This gives the protein CASSNKGMGGVTDTQYF.

The chain joins TRBV28 to TRBJ2-7, with a tentative D call TRBD2 (7 bases). CDR3 length: 18 amino acids. Trimming shortened V by 4 bases and J by 1 base, and 23 bases separated the two germline ends. CDR1 MDHEN and CDR2 SYDVKM come from the germline V gene. Here the CDR3 reads CASSSIGGGPGRSYEQYF. CDR3 nucleotides: TGTGCCAGCAGTTCTATAGGGGGGGGCCCAGGACGGTCCTACGAGCAGTACTTC.

The rearrangement joins TRBV4-1 to TRBJ2-1, with D possibly matching TRBD2 (5 bases). CDR3 length equals 15 residues. Germline CDR1 and CDR2: MGHRA and YSYEKL. The germline V and J ends were trimmed by 5 bases and 2 bases, with 13 bases remaining between them. The CDR3, as DNA: TGCGCCAGCAGCGGCCGGGAAAGAACCTACAATGAGCAGTTCTTC. Translation gives CASSGRERTYNEQFF.

The chain is built from TRBV4-1 and TRBJ2-5; 12 bases line up with TRBD2. J was trimmed by 5 bases and V by 2 bases; bases with no gene match: 6. Germline V gives CDR1 MGHRA, CDR2 YSYEKL. This CDR3 is 16 amino acids long. In DNA form, the CDR3 reads TGCGCCAGCAGCCAAAAGACTAGCGGGGGTCGGGAGACCCAGTACTTC. This gives the protein CASSQKTSGGRETQYF.

The chain recombines TRBV2 with TRBJ1-1, with 7 nucleotides matching TRBD1. The CDR3 is 14 amino acids. The V gene's germline CDR1 is SNHLY and CDR2 FYNNEI. The ends lost 9 bases at V and 4 bases at J; junction bases unmatched: 11. Written as DNA, the CDR3 is TGTGCCAGGCCAAGGGGGGACAGTTTCACTGAAGCTTTCTTT. It specifies CARPRGDSFTEAFF. Full variable domain (rest looked up from reference TRBV2 and TRBJ1-1): EPEVTQTPSHQVTQMGQEVILRCVPISNHLYFYWYRQILGQKVEFLVSFYNNEISEKSEIFDDQFSVERPDGSNFTLKIRSTKLEDSAMYFCARPRGDSFTEAFFGQGTRLTVV.

This chain joins TRBV4-2 and TRBJ2-5; possible D gene TRBD1, 6 bases. In germline, CDR1 is LGHNA, CDR2 YNFKEQ. There are 14 residues in the CDR3. V was shortened by 1 base and J by 7 bases, with 13 bases between the two germline ends. CDR3 DNA: TGTGCCAGCAGCCAAGGGGTAGGGGGTGGGACCCAGTACTTC. Its translation: CASSQGVGGGTQYF.

In nucleotides, the CDR3 is TGTGCCAGCAGTTACTCCCTAGCTTTGTACGAGCAGTACTTC. Protein: CASSYSLALYEQYF. The chain couples TRBV6-5 to TRBJ2-7; tentatively, D is TRBD2 (5 bases). The CDR3 contains 14 residues. Germline V gene sequence: CDR1 MNHEY, CDR2 SVGAGI. The V end was cut by 0 bases, the J end by 4 bases, with 10 bases between.

This chain links TRBV11-2 with TRBJ2-5; 14 nucleotides line up with TRBD2. Trimming cost V 4 bases and J 1 base; bases outside gene matches: 5. The CDR3 consists of 17 residues. Germline V gene sequence: CDR1 SGHAT, CDR2 FQNNGV. The CDR3 spells CASSSRLAGGFQETQYF. CDR3 DNA: TGTGCCAGCAGCTCCCGACTAGCGGGGGGGTTCCAAGAGACCCAGTACTTC.

V and J are TRBV5-1 and TRBJ2-3; 9 bases align to TRBD1. Germline assignment: CDR1 SGHRS and CDR2 YFSETQ. Germline trimming cut 3 bases from V and 0 bases from J; bases unmatched to any gene: 5. The CDR3 is made up of 16 amino acids. CDR3 bases: TGCGCCAGCAGCTGGGGACAGGGAATGAGCACAGATACGCAGTATTTT. Amino acids: CASSWGQGMSTDTQYF.

This chain connects TRBV25-1 to TRBJ1-1; D may be TRBD1 (5 bases). This CDR3 is built from 13 residues. V lost 6 bases and J 0 bases, leaving 8 bases between the germline ends. CDR1 and CDR2 from the germline V gene are MGHDK and SYGVNS. CDR3 sequence (DNA): TGTGCCAGCAGCCGGACACTGAACACTGAAGCTTTCTTT. It translates to CASSRTLNTEAFF.

This rearrangement joins TRBV7-2 to TRBJ2-7; 9 bases line up with TRBD2. V was clipped by 3 bases and J by 1 base; unmatched bases: 4. Germline assignment: CDR1 SGHTA and CDR2 FQGNSA. The length of the CDR3 is 15 residues. The CDR3 region is CASSFYSGGSYEQYF. CDR3 coding DNA: TGTGCCAGCAGCTTCTATAGCGGGGGATCCTACGAGCAGTACTTC.

This sequence joins TRBV25-1 and TRBJ2-7; 7 bases align to TRBD1. V lost 5 bases and J lost 4; bases outside the gene matches: 8. The germline V gene has CDR1 MGHDK and CDR2 SYGVNS. This CDR3 has 14 residues. The CDR3 DNA reads as TGTGCCAGCAGTCCGAGACAGGGAAGGTACGAGCAGTACTTC. Its protein is CASSPRQGRYEQYF.

CDR3 protein: CASSSLSDSGYEQYF. For the CDR3, the DNA is TGTGCCAGCAGCTCACTATCGGACAGCGGCTACGAGCAGTACTTC. The rearrangement uses TRBV9 and TRBJ2-7; possibly TRBD1 for D (6 bases). The CDR3 covers 15 residues. Trimming shortened V by 4 bases and J by 3 bases, and 17 bases separated the two germline ends. CDR1 is SGDLS, CDR2 YYNGEE, per germline. The variable domain in full, with the rest retrieved from reference TRBV9 and TRBJ2-7, is DSGVTQTPKHLITATGQRVTLRCSPRSGDLSVYWYQQSLDQGLQFLIQYYNGEERAKGNILERFSAQQFPDLHSELNLSSLELGDSALYFCASSSLSDSGYEQYFGPGTRLTVT.

The chain is built from TRBV7-6 and TRBJ2-7; TRBD1 agrees at 9 bases. The germline CDR1 and CDR2 sequences are SGHVS and FNYEAQ. V shed 5 bases and J 3 bases; nucleotides not matched to a gene: 5. The CDR3 sequence is 14 residues long. CDR3 nucleotide sequence: TGTGCCAGCAGCGGACGGGACAGGGACTACGAGCAGTACTTC. This sequence encodes CASSGRDRDYEQYF.

This clone was detected a few times. The chain combines TRBV18 with TRBJ1-1; tentatively, D is TRBD1 (5 bases). The CDR3 runs 14 residues. V gave up 1 base and J gave up 7 bases, with 13 bases separating them. Germline CDR1 reads KGHSH; CDR2 reads LQKENI. The CDR3 DNA sequence: TGTGCCAGCTCACCACTTAGGCAGGGCGTTGAAGCTTTCTTT. Protein product: CASSPLRQGVEAFF.

V is TRBV27 and J is TRBJ1-1, with 7 nucleotides matching TRBD1. Germline lookup yields CDR1 MNHEY and CDR2 SMNVEV (reference sequence). The CDR3 length is 17 residues. V was clipped by 4 bases and J by 0 bases; unmatched bases: 11. CDR3 DNA: TGTGCCAGCAGTTCCCCCAACAGGGGTCTCATGAACACTGAAGCTTTCTTT. This encodes CASSSPNRGLMNTEAFF.

This chain links TRBV15 with TRBJ2-1, with D maybe TRBD2 (7 bases). Germline CDR1 is LNHNV and CDR2 is YYDKDF (reference sequence). Trimming pared 0 bases from V and 1 base from J, leaving 13 bases between. The CDR3 consists of 17 residues. The CDR3 loop is CATSRELRGGSYNEQFF. The CDR3 DNA sequence: TGTGCCACCAGCAGAGAATTGAGGGGGGGGTCCTACAATGAGCAGTTCTTC.

V gene TRBV29-1 combines with J gene TRBJ2-7, with TRBD1 matching over 7 bases. This CDR3 is 12 amino acids long. CDR1 is SQVTM, CDR2 ANQGSEA, per germline. The V segment lost 2 bases and the J segment 5 bases; nucleotides outside the gene matches: 3. CDR3 residues: CSVEKQGNEQYF. The CDR3 region has the DNA TGCAGCGTTGAAAAACAGGGGAACGAGCAGTACTTC.

Only one count was recorded for this clone. Here the CDR3 DNA reads TGTGCCTGGAGTGATCAGGGGAAGGGATCACCCCTCCACTTT. It specifies CAWSDQGKGSPLHF. The rearrangement links TRBV30 to TRBJ1-6, with a weak D call TRBD1 (6 bases). Between the trimmed V and J ends, which lost 1 base and 10 bases, there was a span of 14 bases. The CDR3 extends over 14 amino acids. CDR1 is GTSNPN, CDR2 SVGIG, per germline (reference sequence).

The V call is TRBV6-5, the J call TRBJ2-1; 8 nucleotides match TRBD2. The germline V gene has CDR1 MNHEY and CDR2 SVGAGI. Trimming at V came to 5 bases and at J to 9 bases, leaving 12 bases not matched to a gene. This CDR3 has 15 residues. The CDR3 loop is CASSTDRRGGGEQFF. For the CDR3, the DNA is TGTGCCAGCAGTACGGACCGCCGGGGGGGCGGTGAGCAGTTCTTC.

This clone was detected once. The rearrangement joins TRBV9 to TRBJ2-3; 9 bases match TRBD1. This CDR3 is 15 amino acids long. The V and J ends lost 0 bases and 3 bases, in that order; junction bases with no gene match: 2. Germline V gene data show CDR1 as SGDLS and CDR2 as YYNGEE. CDR3 loop: CASSVVGQGTDTQYF. DNA of the CDR3: TGTGCCAGCAGCGTAGTAGGACAGGGGACAGATACGCAGTATTTT.

This chain links TRBV7-9 with TRBJ2-7; no definite D call. V dropped 2 bases and J dropped 6 bases, with 14 bases sitting between them. This CDR3 spans 14 amino acids. Germline-derived CDR1 and CDR2 are SEHNR and FQNEAQ (reference sequence). CDR3 sequence: CASSLSAIWSEQYF. In DNA form, the CDR3 reads TGTGCCAGCAGCTTATCGGCTATTTGGAGCGAGCAGTACTTC.